These T cell receptor beta chains were read from a single sample in a study of response to subunit inactivated influenza vaccine. TCRdb re-derived calls from the RT-PCR reads in MiXCR, one entry per CDR3 protein. The table has hundreds of thousands of distinct CDR3 sequences, approximately 14% seen once. The material sequenced was PBMCs from blood, taken 14 to 15 days before vaccination. The receptors shown here come from a man in his fifties who received an inactivated influenza vaccine. CDR3s include the opening cysteine and the closing phenylalanine or tryptophan. Fields, in order: D gene, J gene, V gene, clone size, CDR3 protein, CDR3 DNA. The D gene is left open where the match is weak. Size is stated for part of the rows, as once, few or many counts, or as a class when the clone is expanded.

D: -; J: TRBJ2-3; V: TRBV12-3/TRBV12-4; size: few; CDR3: CASCLTVRTDTQYF; DNA: TGTGCCAGCTGTCTTACGGTGAGGACAGATACGCAGTATTTT
D: -; J: TRBJ2-4; V: TRBV5-1; size: -; CDR3: CASSLAQGLLAKNIQYF; DNA: TGCGCCAGCAGCTTGGCACAGGGCCTTTTAGCCAAAAACATTCAGTACTTC
D: TRBD1; J: TRBJ1-1; V: TRBV20-1; size: -; CDR3: CSAFRTGRNTEAFF; DNA: TGCAGTGCTTTCCGGACAGGGAGGAACACTGAAGCTTTCTTT
D: -; J: TRBJ2-3; V: TRBV28; size: -; CDR3: CASSSRRLGGRSEHTQYF; DNA: TGTGCCAGCAGTTCCCGCCGCCTTGGGGGGAGGAGCGAGCATACGCAGTATTTT
D: TRBD2; J: TRBJ2-1; V: TRBV5-1; size: few; CDR3: CASSLGLAESSYNEQFF; DNA: TGCGCCAGCAGCCTCGGACTAGCTGAGAGCTCCTACAATGAGCAGTTCTTC
D: -; J: TRBJ2-1; V: TRBV20-1; size: few; CDR3: CSARAQGLYNEQFF; DNA: TGCAGTGCTAGGGCGCAGGGGCTCTACAATGAGCAGTTCTTC
D: -; J: TRBJ1-4; V: TRBV7-2; size: -; CDR3: CASSLEGLEKLFF; DNA: TGTGCCAGCAGCTTAGAGGGTCTTGAAAAACTGTTTTTT
D: -; J: TRBJ2-7; V: TRBV29-1; size: -; CDR3: CSVEVWVGTGNAAYEQYF; DNA: TGCAGCGTTGAAGTTTGGGTTGGTACAGGTAATGCAGCCTACGAGCAGTACTTC
D: -; J: TRBJ2-7; V: TRBV27; size: few; CDR3: CASSAIPTGTYEQYF; DNA: TGTGCCAGCAGTGCCATTCCAACAGGGACCTACGAGCAGTACTTC
D: TRBD1; J: TRBJ1-5; V: TRBV12-3/TRBV12-4; size: -; CDR3: CASSSTGGLGQPQHF; DNA: TGTGCCAGCAGTTCAACAGGGGGCTTAGGTCAGCCCCAGCATTTT
D: TRBD1; J: TRBJ1-6; V: TRBV3-1; size: -; CDR3: CASSQGRDRSYNSPLHF; DNA: TGTGCCAGCAGCCAAGGTAGGGACAGGAGTTATAATTCACCCCTCCACTTT
D: -; J: TRBJ2-1; V: TRBV27; size: -; CDR3: CASSLRGQYYNEQFF; DNA: TGTGCCAGCAGTTTACGCGGACAGTATTACAATGAGCAGTTCTTC
D: -; J: TRBJ1-2; V: TRBV12-3/TRBV12-4; size: -; CDR3: CASSRGGTNYGYTF; DNA: TGTGCCAGCAGCCGTGGGGGGACCAACTATGGCTACACCTTC
D: -; J: TRBJ2-1; V: TRBV6-5; size: -; CDR3: CASSYSASLGNEQFF; DNA: TGTGCCAGCAGTTACTCGGCTAGTCTGGGGAATGAGCAGTTCTTC
D: TRBD1; J: TRBJ2-6; V: TRBV11-2; size: few; CDR3: CASSLVGQGAVSGANVLTF; DNA: TGTGCCAGCAGCTTAGTAGGTCAGGGGGCAGTCTCGGGGGCCAACGTCCTGACTTTC
D: TRBD2; J: TRBJ2-4; V: TRBV20-1; size: -; CDR3: CSARGGLPGGIQYF; DNA: TGCAGTGCTAGAGGGGGACTACCGGGAGGCATTCAGTACTTC
D: TRBD2; J: TRBJ2-1; V: TRBV28; size: -; CDR3: CASSFAGGPSEQFF; DNA: TGTGCCAGCAGTTTTGCGGGAGGGCCATCTGAGCAGTTCTTC
D: -; J: TRBJ2-7; V: TRBV11-2; size: few; CDR3: CASSLQRTVNYEQYF; DNA: TGTGCCAGCAGCTTACAAAGGACAGTGAACTACGAGCAGTACTTC
D: TRBD2; J: TRBJ2-7; V: TRBV11-2; size: -; CDR3: CASSLEGLAGAYEQYF; DNA: TGTGCCAGCAGCTTAGAGGGACTAGCGGGAGCCTACGAGCAGTACTTC
D: -; J: TRBJ2-6; V: TRBV5-1; size: -; CDR3: CASSLEPSNVLTF; DNA: TGCGCCAGCAGCCTAGAACCTTCAAACGTCCTGACTTTC
D: TRBD1; J: TRBJ2-5; V: TRBV7-3; size: few; CDR3: CASSIRQGRTETQYF; DNA: TGTGCCAGCAGCATACGACAGGGAAGGACAGAGACCCAGTACTTC
D: TRBD1; J: TRBJ1-2; V: TRBV4-2; size: -; CDR3: CASSAQGGDGYTF; DNA: TGTGCCAGCAGCGCACAGGGGGGAGATGGCTACACCTTC
D: TRBD2; J: TRBJ2-2; V: TRBV6-1; size: -; CDR3: CASETGTSSGELFF; DNA: TGTGCCAGCGAGACCGGGACTAGCAGCGGGGAGCTGTTTTTT
D: -; J: TRBJ1-2; V: TRBV12-3/TRBV12-4; size: few; CDR3: CASSMRRADGYTF; DNA: TGTGCCAGCAGCATGCGACGGGCTGATGGCTACACCTTC
D: -; J: TRBJ2-5; V: TRBV20-1; size: once; CDR3: CSARRQGDRETQYF; DNA: TGCAGTGCTAGAAGGCAGGGTGATAGAGAGACCCAGTACTTC
D: -; J: TRBJ1-1; V: TRBV7-9; size: -; CDR3: CASRAGATEAFF; DNA: TGTGCCAGCAGAGCAGGGGCGACTGAAGCTTTCTTT
D: TRBD1; J: TRBJ1-1; V: TRBV7-9; size: few; CDR3: CASSTGERTTEAFF; DNA: TGTGCCAGCAGCACAGGGGAGAGGACCACTGAAGCTTTCTTT
D: -; J: TRBJ1-5; V: TRBV7-9; size: -; CDR3: CASSLATTRAPQHF; DNA: TGTGCCAGCAGCTTAGCTACCACCAGGGCGCCCCAGCATTTT
D: -; J: TRBJ1-2; V: TRBV15; size: many; CDR3: CATSRDRTGYGYTF; DNA: TGTGCCACCAGCAGAGATCGTACTGGCTATGGCTACACCTTC
D: -; J: TRBJ2-1; V: TRBV7-2; size: -; CDR3: CASSQGGGRQFNEQFF; DNA: TGTGCCAGCAGCCAAGGGGGCGGGAGGCAATTCAATGAGCAGTTCTTC
D: TRBD2; J: TRBJ2-5; V: TRBV20-1; size: -; CDR3: CSARATSKETQYF; DNA: TGCAGTGCTAGAGCGACTAGCAAGGAGACCCAGTACTTC
D: TRBD1; J: TRBJ1-4; V: TRBV7-2; size: -; CDR3: CASSRGTGVREKLFF; DNA: TGTGCCAGCAGCCGCGGGACAGGGGTCCGAGAAAAACTGTTTTTT
D: -; J: TRBJ2-7; V: TRBV27; size: -; CDR3: CASSSDFDRNPYEQYF; DNA: TGTGCCAGCAGTTCTGACTTTGACAGGAACCCTTACGAGCAGTACTTC
D: TRBD2; J: TRBJ2-7; V: TRBV28; size: -; CDR3: CAIIPPGLAGPYEQYF; DNA: TGTGCCATCATCCCCCCGGGACTAGCGGGTCCCTACGAGCAGTACTTC
D: TRBD1; J: TRBJ2-7; V: TRBV6-1; size: few; CDR3: CASSRAPGQVFYEQYF; DNA: TGTGCCAGCAGTAGGGCCCCGGGACAGGTATTCTACGAGCAGTACTTC
D: -; J: TRBJ2-3; V: TRBV6-1; size: -; CDR3: CASSERAGSVADTQYF; DNA: TGTGCCAGCAGTGAAAGGGCGGGGAGCGTTGCAGATACGCAGTATTTT
D: TRBD1; J: TRBJ2-2; V: TRBV2; size: few; CDR3: CASSYIPGQGPANTGELFF; DNA: TGTGCCAGCAGTTACATCCCGGGACAGGGGCCCGCGAACACCGGGGAGCTGTTTTTT
D: TRBD1; J: TRBJ1-6; V: TRBV30; size: -; CDR3: CAWSDRGYNSPLHF; DNA: TGTGCCTGGAGCGACAGGGGGTACAATTCACCCCTCCACTTT
D: -; J: TRBJ2-5; V: TRBV15; size: -; CDR3: CATSRGISLVTQETQYF; DNA: TGTGCCACCAGCAGGGGGATATCACTAGTCACACAAGAGACCCAGTACTTC
D: TRBD1; J: TRBJ2-3; V: TRBV3-1; size: few; CDR3: CASSRSGTGYNTQYF; DNA: TGTGCCAGCAGCCGCTCCGGGACAGGGTATAATACGCAGTATTTT
D: -; J: TRBJ2-1; V: TRBV14; size: -; CDR3: CASSRRGGLTYNEQFF; DNA: TGTGCCAGCAGCAGACGCGGGGGCCTCACCTACAATGAGCAGTTCTTC
D: -; J: TRBJ2-7; V: TRBV28; size: few; CDR3: CASSAPGGNSYEQYF; DNA: TGTGCCAGCAGTGCCCCAGGGGGGAACTCCTACGAGCAGTACTTC
D: TRBD1; J: TRBJ2-1; V: TRBV19; size: many; CDR3: CASSRPGQGDNEQFF; DNA: TGTGCCAGTAGTAGACCGGGACAGGGGGACAATGAGCAGTTCTTC
D: -; J: TRBJ2-2; V: TRBV12-3/TRBV12-4; size: many; CDR3: CASSQGQLSNTGELFF; DNA: TGTGCCAGCAGTCAAGGACAACTTTCGAACACCGGGGAGCTGTTTTTT
D: -; J: TRBJ2-3; V: TRBV27; size: -; CDR3: CASSLSRSSLSTDTQYF; DNA: TGTGCCAGCAGTTTATCGAGGTCTAGCCTAAGCACAGATACGCAGTATTTT
D: TRBD2; J: TRBJ2-7; V: TRBV2; size: -; CDR3: CASRSPGTSGTSYEQYF; DNA: TGTGCCAGCAGGAGCCCCGGGACTAGCGGGACATCCTACGAGCAGTACTTC
D: -; J: TRBJ2-7; V: TRBV25-1; size: few; CDR3: CASSRYSGPYEQYF; DNA: TGTGCCAGCAGTCGGTATTCGGGTCCGTACGAGCAGTACTTC
D: -; J: TRBJ2-7; V: TRBV12-3/TRBV12-4; size: many; CDR3: CASSLKTAAYEQYF; DNA: TGTGCCAGCAGTTTAAAGACAGCAGCCTACGAGCAGTACTTC
D: -; J: TRBJ2-5; V: TRBV29-1; size: few; CDR3: CSVQQHQETQYF; DNA: TGCAGCGTACAACAGCACCAAGAGACCCAGTACTTC
D: -; J: TRBJ2-5; V: TRBV20-1; size: -; CDR3: CSGRRGQETQYF; DNA: TGCAGTGGTCGACGGGGCCAAGAGACCCAGTACTTC
D: TRBD1; J: TRBJ2-1; V: TRBV4-2; size: few; CDR3: CASSRTDRGPHEQFF; DNA: TGTGCCAGCAGCCGGACGGACAGGGGGCCGCATGAGCAGTTCTTC
D: -; J: TRBJ1-6; V: TRBV11-2; size: -; CDR3: CASSLDPVPNSPLHF; DNA: TGTGCCAGCAGCTTAGATCCAGTCCCTAATTCACCCCTCCACTTT
D: TRBD2; J: TRBJ2-1; V: TRBV29-1; size: -; CDR3: CSAGLAGPYNEQFF; DNA: TGCAGCGCCGGGCTAGCGGGACCCTACAATGAGCAGTTCTTC